Reported below is one T cell receptor beta chain. These data originate in a study of CD4+ T cells in melanoma. The assay was immunoSEQ multiplex PCR, and TCRdb's table has in-frame clones only and misses some. The table lists over 100,000 clones, approximately 92% of them singletons, with about 3.3% in the top ten. The CDR3 totals 15 residues. With 3 bases removed from V and 5 bases from J, the gap between germline ends came to 14 bases. Germline loops: CDR1 SEHNR, CDR2 FQNEAQ (reference sequence). The rearrangement joins TRBV7-9 to TRBJ2-1, with D perhaps matching TRBD2 (6 bases). The TCR was taken from a human donor with melanoma. The specimen was peripheral blood. The CDR3: CASSFSRGVNNEQFF. The CDR3 DNA reads as TGTGCCAGCAGCTTTTCTCGCGGGGTAAACAATGAGCAGTTCTTC.